This T cell receptor (beta chain) was identified in a study of blood T cell repertoires in COVID-19. Overall study: COVID-19 samples, acute and convalescent, were from the United States, Italy and Spain. PBMCs, B-cell-depleted T cells, or T cells provided the cDNA or gDNA that made up the material.

In the original processing: The authors estimated nucleated cell counts from reference gene primer amplification. Assay used: immunoSEQ multiplex PCR; TCRdb lists only in-frame clones, some missing. The V and J calls and the clone size are those of that table, but D and trimming were determined from the DNA. The table lists 20,000 to 25,000 clones, 60% to 85% of them singletons. This CDR3 is 16 amino acids long. The junction had 6 bases not matched to a gene; V was cut back by 0 bases and J by 2 bases. Germline values: CDR1 SGHNT, CDR2 YYREEE (reference sequence). The receptor comes from a man in his sixties with active COVID-19. Sequencing was done on a sample of peripheral blood. V usage is TRBV5-4 and J usage is TRBJ2-3, with 7 bases aligning to TRBD2. In DNA, the CDR3 is TGTGCCAGCAGCTTGGTCGGAGCGGGGAACACAGATACGCAGTATTTT. As protein: CASSLVGAGNTDTQYF.